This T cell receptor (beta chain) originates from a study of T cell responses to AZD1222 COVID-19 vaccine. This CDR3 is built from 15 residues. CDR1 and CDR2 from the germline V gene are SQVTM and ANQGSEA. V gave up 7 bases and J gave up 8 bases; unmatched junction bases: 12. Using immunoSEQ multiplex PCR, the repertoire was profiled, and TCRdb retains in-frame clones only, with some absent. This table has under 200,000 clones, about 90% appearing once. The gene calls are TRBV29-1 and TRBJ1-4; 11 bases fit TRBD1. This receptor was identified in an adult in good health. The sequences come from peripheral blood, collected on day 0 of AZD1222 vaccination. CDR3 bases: TGCAGCGCATATGTTATCCGGGACAGGGGGGAAAAACTGTTTTTT. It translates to CSAYVIRDRGEKLFF.